What follows are 31 T cell receptor beta chains derived from one specimen sequenced in a study of read filtering for tumor transcriptome and immune sequencing. This library used 300 to 500 ng RNA and molecular barcoded adaptors spanning alpha/delta and beta/gamma chains. Each CDR3 protein gets one entry after TCRdb re-called the reads with MiXCR. The table includes more than 70,000 distinct CDR3 sequences, 20% to 25% detected once. Sequencing was carried out using a population of CD138-negative cells sorted from bone marrow. The receptors here all came from a donor at least 40 years old with multiple myeloma.

This clonotype appeared a few times. The chain joins TRBV6-5 to TRBJ2-6; 7 bases are a match to TRBD1. This CDR3 region has 19 residues. Germline CDR1 is MNHEY and CDR2 is SVGAGI. V lost 4 bases to trimming and J lost 0 bases; unmatched junction nucleotides: 12. The DNA for the CDR3 is TGTGCCAGCAGTTTTCGACAGGGCCGGCCGAGCTCTGGGGCCAACGTCCTGACTTTC. It yields the protein CASSFRQGRPSSGANVLTF.

At least ten counts were recorded for this clonotype. The gene calls are TRBV12-3 or TRBV12-4 and TRBJ2-3; 8 bases are shared with TRBD2. V lost 3 bases to trimming and J lost 6 bases; unmatched junction nucleotides: 5. This CDR3 spans 14 amino acids. This CDR3 reads CASSFSGGVDTQYF. The CDR3 DNA sequence: TGTGCCAGCAGTTTCTCGGGGGGGGTTGATACGCAGTATTTT.

The chain carries TRBV14 and TRBJ1-3; maybe TRBD1 (5 bases). Germline CDR1 is SGHDN and CDR2 is FVKESK. Trimming shortened V by 4 bases and J by 4 bases, and 11 bases separated the two germline ends. This CDR3 is 14 amino acids long. This CDR3 is CASSPRQSGNTIYF. CDR3 bases: TGTGCCAGCAGCCCTCGACAGTCCGGAAACACCATATATTTT. The variable domain in full, with the rest retrieved from reference TRBV14 and TRBJ1-3, is EAGVTQFPSHSVIEKGQTVTLRCDPISGHDNLYWYRRVMGKEIKFLLHFVKESKQDESGMPNNRFLAERTGGTYSTLKVQPAELEDSGVYFCASSPRQSGNTIYFGEGSWLTVV.

There are many counts of this clonotype. V usage is TRBV6-4 and J usage is TRBJ2-5; 9 positions agree with TRBD1. The junction had 2 bases not matched to a gene; V was cut back by 5 bases and J by 7 bases. The CDR3 sequence is 12 residues long. Germline CDR1 is MRHNA and CDR2 is SNTAGT. Here the CDR3 reads CASSRQGVTQYF. CDR3 in DNA: TGTGCCAGCAGTCGACAGGGGGTGACCCAGTACTTC.

This chain connects TRBV6-6 to TRBJ1-5; unclear D gene. V was clipped by 3 bases and J by 4 bases, with 22 bases between them. CDR3 size: 18 residues. Germline V gives CDR1 MNHNY, CDR2 SVGAGI (reference sequence). This CDR3 reads CASSYSGRWITQNQPQHF. CDR3 DNA sequence: TGTGCCAGCAGTTATTCCGGGAGATGGATAACCCAAAATCAGCCCCAGCATTTT.

The sample holds many counts of this clonotype. The chain combines TRBV20-1 with TRBJ1-1, with D uncertain. V lost 0 bases to trimming and J lost 4 bases, with 12 bases between them. Germline V lookup: CDR1 DFQATT, CDR2 SNEGSKA (reference sequence). The length of the CDR3 is 14 residues. As DNA, the CDR3 is TGCAGTGCTAGAGATAGGTCGCTTGCCACTGAAGCTTTCTTT. Amino acids: CSARDRSLATEAFF.

This clonotype has only a few counts. This rearrangement joins TRBV20-1 to TRBJ1-4; D might be TRBD1 (6 bases). This CDR3 is 15 amino acids long. Germline assignment: CDR1 DFQATT and CDR2 SNEGSKA (reference sequence). V was cut by 3 bases and J by 4 bases, with 15 bases left in between. DNA for the CDR3: TGCAGTGCTAGCACGGGGGCTAACAGTAATGAAAAACTGTTTTTT. Encoded protein: CSASTGANSNEKLFF.

This clonotype appeared many times. V is TRBV7-2 and J is TRBJ1-2; perhaps TRBD1 as D (5 bases). Trimming removed 1 base at V and 5 bases at J, with 17 bases between. The CDR3 length is 16 residues. The germline CDR1 and CDR2 sequences are SGHTA and FQGNSA. The CDR3, as DNA: TGTGCCAGCAGCTTAGTACCCAGGGAGGTTCGGTATGGCTACACCTTC. Its protein is CASSLVPREVRYGYTF.

Ten or more counts support this clonotype. The chain carries TRBV7-2 and TRBJ1-2; tentatively, D is TRBD1 (5 bases). CDR1 is SGHTA and CDR2 is FQGNSA in the germline V gene. Trimming removed 0 bases at V and 7 bases at J, with 9 bases between. The CDR3 has 13 amino acids. Written as DNA, the CDR3 is TGTGCCAGCAGCTTAGCAGGGGTGGCTGGCTACACCTTC. Amino acid sequence: CASSLAGVAGYTF.

The J gene is TRBJ1-4, the V gene TRBV5-1, with 7 bases matching TRBD1. Trimming removed 5 bases from V and 0 bases from J; junction bases left unmatched: 10. The CDR3 sequence is 17 residues long. Germline V gives CDR1 SGHRS, CDR2 YFSETQ. The CDR3 reads CASSEVTGTATNEKLFF. In DNA, the CDR3 is TGCGCCAGCAGTGAGGTTACCGGGACAGCAACTAATGAAAAACTGTTTTTT.

This clonotype showed up many times. This chain links TRBV2 with TRBJ1-1; a weak D match, TRBD1 (6 bases). V was trimmed by 6 bases and J by 2 bases, leaving 13 bases between them. CDR1 is SNHLY and CDR2 is FYNNEI in the germline V gene. This CDR3 has 14 residues. The CDR3 nucleotides are TGTGCCAGCAGGCTACAGGGCTCAAACACTGAAGCTTTCTTT. It translates to CASRLQGSNTEAFF. Drawing the rest from reference TRBV2 and TRBJ1-1, the complete variable domain is EPEVTQTPSHQVTQMGQEVILRCVPISNHLYFYWYRQILGQKVEFLVSFYNNEISEKSEIFDDQFSVERPDGSNFTLKIRSTKLEDSAMYFCASRLQGSNTEAFFGQGTRLTVV.

Note on this clonotype: One end of the junction does not line up with germline, which may come from a read error. V and J are TRBV7-2 and TRBJ2-7, with D perhaps matching TRBD1 (5 bases). CDR3 length: 14 amino acids. Germline V gene lookup returns CDR1 SGHTA and CDR2 FQGNSA. CDR3: CASSRTPSSYERYF. CDR3 nucleotides: TGTGCCAGCAGCCGGACACCGAGCTCCTACGAGCGGTACTTC. Looking up the rest from reference TRBV7-2 and TRBJ2-7 gives the full variable domain: GAGVSQSPSNKVTEKGKDVELRCDPISGHTALYWYRQSLGQGLEFLIYFQGNSAPDKSGLPSDRFSAERTGGSVSTLTIQRTQQEDSAVYLCASSRTPSSYERYFGPGTRLTVT.

This clonotype was seen only a few times. The CDR3 here is CASSFRPGGGDYGYTF. In nucleotides, the CDR3 is TGTGCCAGCAGTTTCCGTCCGGGGGGAGGTGACTATGGCTACACCTTC. V gene TRBV28 combines with J gene TRBJ1-2, with D perhaps matching TRBD1 (5 bases). V lost 3 bases and J lost 3, with 17 bases in between. In germline, CDR1 is MDHEN, CDR2 SYDVKM. This CDR3 is built from 16 residues.

The chain recombines TRBV28 with TRBJ1-2; weak D call: TRBD1 (5 bases). V was cut by 5 bases and J by 2 bases, with 18 bases left in between. Germline V gene sequence: CDR1 MDHEN, CDR2 SYDVKM. The CDR3 has 16 amino acids. Written as DNA, the CDR3 is TGTGCCAGCAGTAACTTGCCGGGGCAGCCGAACTATGGCTACACCTTC. It specifies CASSNLPGQPNYGYTF.

This clonotype was observed at least ten times. A junction boundary mismatches the germline segment, possibly from a read error. V usage is TRBV7-3 and J usage is TRBJ2-1; no reliable D call. This CDR3 has 14 amino acids. Germline assignment: CDR1 SGHTA and CDR2 FQGTGA. The CDR3 sequence: CASSLIRSDNKQFF. The CDR3 coding sequence is TGTGCCAGCAGCTTAATTAGGTCAGACAATAAGCAGTTCTTC.

There are many counts of this clonotype. The chain joins TRBV5-6 to TRBJ2-2; D call uncertain. The CDR3 sequence is 15 residues long. Germline loops: CDR1 SGHDT, CDR2 YYEEEE. Trimming removed 4 bases at V and 0 bases at J, with 10 bases between. Here the CDR3 reads CASSPRTANTGELFF. The CDR3 DNA is TGTGCCAGCAGCCCTAGGACGGCGAACACCGGGGAGCTGTTTTTT.

Concerning this clonotype itself: A much larger clone differs by one base, so this may be a read error. The chain employs TRBV9 and TRBJ2-3; TRBD2 aligns across 9 bases. CDR1 is SGDLS, CDR2 YYNGEE, per germline. CDR3 length equals 17 residues. CDR3 in DNA: TGTGCCAGCAGCGTAGCTAAAGCGGGGGGCTCCACAGATGCGCAGTATTTT. It codes for CASSVAKAGGSTDAQYF.

This clonotype was recorded many times. V and J are TRBV20-1 and TRBJ1-1; TRBD1 is a possible D gene (6 bases). V shed 5 bases and J shed 4 bases, with 14 bases lying between them. This CDR3 contains 13 residues. Germline loops: CDR1 DFQATT, CDR2 SNEGSKA (reference sequence). The chain's CDR3 is CSAHGGSGTEAFF. The CDR3 nucleotides are TGCAGTGCTCACGGGGGCTCGGGCACTGAAGCTTTCTTT.

This clonotype was recorded once. Just one base apart from a much larger clone, this may be a read error. The chain links TRBV6-6 to TRBJ2-1; 8 nucleotides agree with TRBD1. This CDR3 region has 14 residues. Germline V gene lookup returns CDR1 MNHNY and CDR2 SVGAGI (reference sequence). Trimming cost V 10 bases and J 4 bases; bases outside gene matches: 9. In DNA form, the CDR3 reads TGTGCCAACAGCCCTAGGACAGGGTACAATGAGCAGTTCTTC. This sequence encodes CANSPRTGYNEQFF.

This clonotype was detected ten times or more. The genes are TRBV29-1 and TRBJ2-4, with a weak D call TRBD1 (5 bases). CDR3 length equals 15 residues. V gave up 7 bases and J gave up 0 bases, with 16 bases separating them. Germline values: CDR1 SQVTM, CDR2 ANQGSEA. The chain's CDR3 is CSATTDILAKNIQYF. In DNA form, the CDR3 reads TGCAGCGCTACGACAGACATCCTAGCCAAAAACATTCAGTACTTC.

In its sample, this clonotype was seen many times. The chain uses TRBV2 and TRBJ2-3, with D hard to call. This CDR3 contains 15 residues. V was pared by 5 bases and J by 2 bases, with 14 bases between. CDR1 is SNHLY and CDR2 is FYNNEI in the germline V gene. CDR3 residues: CASSPPLMDTDTQYF. CDR3 DNA sequence: TGTGCCAGCAGTCCCCCTTTGATGGACACAGATACGCAGTATTTT.

On this clonotype itself: This may be a read error: a much more frequent sequence differs by one nucleotide. For the CDR3, the DNA is TGTGCCAGCAACTCCAGGATTAGCGGGGGGGCTTTAAATGAGCAGTTCTTC. Its protein is CASNSRISGGALNEQFF. This chain joins TRBV7-9 and TRBJ2-1; 11 bases line up with TRBD2. The germline gives CDR1 SEHNR, CDR2 FQNEAQ (reference sequence). V lost 7 bases and J lost 7; bases outside the gene matches: 15. The CDR3 contains 17 residues.

This clonotype was seen ten or more times. CDR3: CASTRTGYGNEQFF. CDR3 in DNA: TGTGCCAGCACCCGGACAGGGTATGGCAATGAGCAGTTCTTC. This chain joins TRBV28 and TRBJ2-1, with TRBD1 identical over 8 bases. J was trimmed by 6 bases and V by 7 bases; bases with no gene match: 8. The CDR3 is 14 amino acids. Germline assignment: CDR1 MDHEN and CDR2 SYDVKM. The variable domain in full, completed from reference TRBV28 and TRBJ2-1, reads DVKVTQSSRYLVKRTGEKVFLECVQDMDHENMFWYRQDPGLGLRLIYFSYDVKMKEKGDIPEGYSVSREKKERFSLILESASTNQTSMYLCASTRTGYGNEQFFGPGTRLTVL.

This clonotype was counted at least ten times. This chain links TRBV2 with TRBJ2-7; D call uncertain. The length of the CDR3 is 13 residues. CDR1 and CDR2 from the germline V gene are SNHLY and FYNNEI. The V gene lost 4 bases and the J gene lost 7 bases, with 14 bases spanning the gap. As DNA, the CDR3 is TGTGCCAGCAGTGGAGAAGGGCAAGGGGAGCAGTACTTC. Amino acids: CASSGEGQGEQYF.

This clonotype appeared a few times. This sequence joins TRBV28 and TRBJ2-5; D gene ambiguous. The V end lost 5 bases, the J end lost 1 base, and 14 bases lay between the germline ends. Germline assignment: CDR1 MDHEN and CDR2 SYDVKM. This CDR3 contains 15 residues. The CDR3: CASSLYTEAQETQYF. The DNA of the CDR3 is TGTGCCAGCAGTCTCTACACAGAGGCCCAAGAGACCCAGTACTTC.

This clonotype showed up many times. Here the CDR3 reads CASSEGGFYTF. CDR3 sequence (DNA): TGTGCCAGCAGTGAGGGGGGTTTCTACACCTTC. The chain is built from TRBV6-1 and TRBJ1-2; D might be TRBD1 (5 bases). Germline V gene lookup returns CDR1 MNHNS and CDR2 SASEGT. Between the trimmed V and J ends, which lost 3 bases and 10 bases, there was a span of 9 bases. The CDR3 sequence is 11 residues long.

This clonotype was observed at least ten times. One junction end disagrees with the germline gene, perhaps due to a read error. The chain joins TRBV5-1 to TRBJ1-1; D is unresolved. The CDR3 loop spans 13 amino acids. Germline lookup yields CDR1 SGHRS and CDR2 YFSETQ. The CDR3 DNA is TGTGCCAGCAGCTTAGGGATGAACACTGAAGCTTTCTTT. Residues: CASSLGMNTEAFF.

In its sample, this clonotype was seen many times. The genes are TRBV2 and TRBJ2-1, with TRBD2 as a possible D gene (6 bases). Germline CDR1 is SNHLY and CDR2 is FYNNEI. V was shortened by 6 bases and J by 4 bases, with 13 bases between the two germline ends. The length of the CDR3 is 14 residues. The DNA of the CDR3 is TGTGCCAGCAGCGGGCAGGGAGGATACAATGAGCAGTTCTTC. This codes for CASSGQGGYNEQFF.

About this clonotype: Given a much more abundant clone one base away, this may be a read error. The chain links TRBV3-1 to TRBJ2-6, with D perhaps assigned TRBD1 or TRBD2 (5 bases each). Germline V gene data show CDR1 as LGHDT and CDR2 as YNNKEL (reference sequence). The length of the CDR3 is 17 residues. The CDR3 protein is CASRQQDGAGGANVLIF. CDR3 in DNA: TGTGCCAGCAGGCAGCAAGACGGGGCTGGTGGGGCCAACGTCCTGATTTTC. The whole variable domain, filled in from reference TRBV3-1 and TRBJ2-6, reads DTAVSQTPKYLVTQMGNDKSIKCEQNLGHDTMYWYKQDSKKFLKIMFSYNNKELIINETVPNRFSPKSPDKAHLNLHINSLELGDSAVYFCASRQQDGAGGANVLIFGAGSRLTVL.

The chain recombines TRBV29-1 with TRBJ1-1; D is undetermined. The CDR3 contains 14 residues. With 7 bases removed from V and 4 bases from J, the gap between germline ends came to 19 bases. Germline V gives CDR1 SQVTM, CDR2 ANQGSEA. Here the CDR3 reads CSAPDVFRGTEAFF. The DNA of the CDR3 is TGCAGCGCCCCGGACGTGTTTCGCGGCACTGAAGCTTTCTTT.

This clonotype turned up a few times. The chain employs TRBV2 and TRBJ2-4; D not resolved. Trimming cost V 8 bases and J 0 bases, with 8 bases left between them. Germline-derived CDR1 and CDR2 are SNHLY and FYNNEI. The CDR3 runs 13 residues. CDR3 sequence reads: CASASVAKNIQYF. The CDR3 DNA is TGTGCCAGCGCGTCCGTAGCCAAAAACATTCAGTACTTC.